The 24 T cell receptor beta chains below come from one sample, sequenced in a study of T cell responses to AZD1222 COVID-19 vaccine. Produced via immunoSEQ multiplex PCR; TCRdb's table is partial and in-frame only. This table holds about 120,000 clones, 93% found once. The sample here was peripheral blood, taken on day 0 of AZD1222 vaccination. The receptors originated from an adult in good health.

The chain joins TRBV19 to TRBJ2-7, with 9 bases aligning to TRBD2. The germline CDR1 and CDR2 sequences are LNHDA and SQIVND (reference sequence). The J segment lost 5 bases and the V segment lost 4 bases, leaving 6 bases of the junction unmatched. The CDR3 runs to 14 residues. The DNA for the CDR3 is TGTGCCAGTAGTACCCGGCGGGAGGGGCACGAGCAGTACTTC. As protein: CASSTRREGHEQYF.

The V and J genes are TRBV5-1 and TRBJ2-1, with D possibly TRBD2 on 5 matching bases. V gave up 1 base and J gave up 2 bases, with 10 bases separating them. The germline V gene encodes CDR1 SGHRS and CDR2 YFSETQ. The CDR3 is 15 residues long. The CDR3 region is CASSLRELPYNEQFF. The CDR3 nucleotides read TGCGCCAGCAGCTTGAGGGAGTTGCCCTACAATGAGCAGTTCTTC.

The chain has TRBV28 and TRBJ2-2, with unresolved D. The CDR3 contains 18 residues. Germline V lookup: CDR1 MDHEN, CDR2 SYDVKM. V was clipped by 3 bases and J by 0 bases, with 17 bases between them. CDR3 residues: CASSLGLFLKANTGELFF. In nucleotides, the CDR3 is TGTGCCAGCAGTTTGGGCCTCTTCTTGAAAGCGAACACCGGGGAGCTGTTTTTT.

The rearrangement links TRBV5-1 to TRBJ1-2, with TRBD1 as a possible D gene (5 bases). Germline V gene data show CDR1 as SGHRS and CDR2 as YFSETQ. The CDR3 extends over 12 amino acids. Trimming cost V 7 bases and J 5 bases, with 12 bases left between them. The CDR3 region is CASSDAGYGYTF. The CDR3 DNA sequence: TGCGCCAGCTCGGACGCAGGGTATGGCTACACCTTC.

The chain couples TRBV21-1 to TRBJ2-7; TRBD2, the table's D call, was not compared with the DNA. TRBV21-1 is shown as a pseudogene. The CDR3 is made up of 15 amino acids. CDR3 DNA sequence: TGTGCCAGCAGCAAATCTACTAGCGGGCCCTACGAGCAGTACTTC. Translating it yields CASSKSTSGPYEQYF.

This chain links TRBV27 with TRBJ2-1, with D possibly being TRBD2 (6 bases). Germline-derived CDR1 and CDR2 are MNHEY and SMNVEV (reference sequence). The CDR3 length is 13 residues. With 4 bases removed from V and 10 bases from J, the gap between germline ends came to 14 bases. The CDR3 spells CASSSTTRWEQFF. The CDR3 DNA reads TGTGCCAGCAGTTCTACGACTAGGTGGGAGCAGTTCTTC.

In its sample, this clone was seen once. V is TRBV5-4 and J is TRBJ2-7; TRBD2 is a possible D gene (5 bases). Germline loops: CDR1 SGHNT, CDR2 YYREEE (reference sequence). V was clipped by 0 bases and J by 4 bases, with 8 bases between them. CDR3 length equals 13 residues. The CDR3 DNA reads as TGTGCCAGCAGCTTGGTTGAGGGTTACGAGCAGTACTTC. This translates into CASSLVEGYEQYF.

The chain combines TRBV29-1 with TRBJ1-2; weak D call: TRBD1 (6 bases). V was trimmed by 3 bases and J by 8 bases, leaving 16 bases between them. The length of the CDR3 is 13 residues. CDR1 is SQVTM and CDR2 is ANQGSEA in the germline V gene. The CDR3 spells CSVDFWGAWGYTF. CDR3 coding DNA: TGCAGCGTTGATTTCTGGGGGGCCTGGGGCTACACCTTC.

J is TRBJ2-7 and V is TRBV7-9, with 9 bases identical to TRBD1. The V gene's germline CDR1 is SEHNR and CDR2 FQNEAQ (reference sequence). The V segment lost 3 bases and the J segment 9 bases; nucleotides outside the gene matches: 12. The length of the CDR3 is 15 residues. The CDR3 reads CASSFSGTGKLGQYF. CDR3 DNA sequence: TGTGCCAGCAGCTTCTCCGGGACAGGGAAGCTGGGGCAGTACTTC.

This clone was found once. The chain couples TRBV5-1 to TRBJ2-5; perhaps TRBD1 as D (7 bases). From germline, CDR1 is SGHRS and CDR2 YFSETQ. The ends were cut back, 3 bases at V and 0 bases at J, with 15 bases in the middle. There are 16 residues in the CDR3. The CDR3 sequence is CASSSGDSLYQETQYF. CDR3 bases: TGCGCCAGCAGCTCGGGGGACAGCTTGTACCAAGAGACCCAGTACTTC.

The rearrangement uses TRBV24-1 and TRBJ2-5; D is uncertain. The V end was cut by 3 bases, the J end by 5 bases, with 15 bases between. The CDR3 length is 15 residues. Germline V gene sequence: CDR1 KGHDR, CDR2 SFDVKD. CDR3 in amino acids: CATSDRNGLLETQYF. CDR3 in DNA: TGTGCCACCAGTGATCGAAACGGGCTTTTGGAGACCCAGTACTTC.

The chain couples TRBV27 to TRBJ2-1; 14 bases line up with TRBD2. Germline assignment: CDR1 MNHEY and CDR2 SMNVEV (reference sequence). V lost 4 bases, J lost 3 bases, and 11 bases stayed unmatched. This CDR3 has 19 amino acids. CDR3 sequence (DNA): TGTGCCAGCAGTTCCCTGCACCGGGGACTAGCGGGAGACTACAATGAGCAGTTCTTC. Translating gives CASSSLHRGLAGDYNEQFF.

The rearrangement joins TRBV4-2 to TRBJ1-2; the D gene is possibly TRBD1 (6 bases). Trimming removed 3 bases at V and 7 bases at J, with 12 bases between. CDR1 and CDR2 from the germline V gene are LGHNA and YNFKEQ. CDR3 length equals 13 residues. CDR3 sequence (DNA): TGTGCCAGCAGCCATGACAGGCCTTCTGGCTACACCTTC. Its translation: CASSHDRPSGYTF.

The chain carries TRBV19 and TRBJ2-7, with D possibly TRBD1 on 6 matching bases. The ends were cut back, 1 base at V and 3 bases at J, with 10 bases in the middle. The CDR3 covers 14 residues. The germline V gene has CDR1 LNHDA and CDR2 SQIVND (reference sequence). In DNA, the CDR3 is TGTGCCAGTAGTATAGGGGGGCTGGGCTACGAGCAGTACTTC. Translated: CASSIGGLGYEQYF.

The J gene is TRBJ1-2, the V gene TRBV6-5; D is possibly TRBD1 (5 bases). Germline assignment: CDR1 MNHEY and CDR2 SVGAGI. V was pared by 6 bases and J by 7 bases, with 15 bases between. CDR3 length equals 13 residues. The DNA for the CDR3 is TGTGCCAGCAGCTATCGCCCCGGGGGTGGCTACACCTTC. Its translation is CASSYRPGGGYTF.

This chain joins TRBV7-6 and TRBJ2-1; D unclear. The V end was cut by 5 bases, the J end by 7 bases, with 15 bases between. This CDR3 contains 14 residues. Germline-derived CDR1 and CDR2 are SGHVS and FNYEAQ. The CDR3 DNA sequence: TGTGCCAGCAGCCCCCTTAAGAGTTCTAATGAGCAGTTCTTC. Translation gives CASSPLKSSNEQFF.

The chain combines TRBV2 with TRBJ2-7, with D maybe TRBD2 (7 bases). CDR1 is SNHLY, CDR2 FYNNEI, per germline. The V gene lost 6 bases and the J gene lost 0 bases, with 15 bases spanning the gap. This CDR3 region has 15 residues. This CDR3 is CASRPSAGASYEQYF. CDR3 bases: TGTGCCAGCAGGCCCAGCGCGGGGGCCTCCTACGAGCAGTACTTC.

The chain recombines TRBV2 with TRBJ1-4, with D perhaps matching TRBD1 (5 bases). The germline V gene has CDR1 SNHLY and CDR2 FYNNEI. Between the trimmed V and J ends, which lost 7 bases and 8 bases, there was a span of 14 bases. The CDR3 has 13 amino acids. DNA for the CDR3: TGTGCCAGCACCCCCCCAGGGTGGGAAAAACTGTTTTTT. The encoded protein is CASTPPGWEKLFF.

Comment on this clone: Other nucleotide sequences from this sample produce the same CDR3. The chain recombines TRBV28 with TRBJ1-2, with TRBD1 matching over 10 bases. After removal of 3 bases from V and 7 bases from J, the junction contained 5 bases not matched to a gene. The length of the CDR3 is 14 residues. CDR1 and CDR2 (germline): MDHEN, SYDVKM. The CDR3 here is CASSLGTGVGGYTF. CDR3 DNA: TGTGCCAGCAGTTTGGGGACAGGGGTAGGTGGCTACACCTTC.

The J gene is TRBJ1-3, the V gene TRBV28; D may be TRBD1 (5 bases). This CDR3 has 14 residues. Looked up from germline, CDR1 is MDHEN and CDR2 is SYDVKM. Between the trimmed V and J ends, which lost 6 bases and 2 bases, there was a span of 11 bases. The CDR3 reads CASRIRATGNTIYF. The CDR3, as DNA: TGTGCCAGCAGAATCAGGGCTACTGGAAACACCATATATTTT.

This chain connects TRBV7-9 to TRBJ1-4, with D tentatively TRBD1 (5 bases). This CDR3 is 16 amino acids long. Germline V gives CDR1 SEHNR, CDR2 FQNEAQ (reference sequence). Trimming took 0 bases from V and 1 from J, leaving 9 bases between them. DNA for the CDR3: TGTGCCAGCAGCTTAGCGAGGGGAAAAACTAATGAAAAACTGTTTTTT. Its translation is CASSLARGKTNEKLFF. Full variable domain (rest looked up from reference TRBV7-9 and TRBJ1-4): DTGVSQNPRHKITKRGQNVTFRCDPISEHNRLYWYRQTLGQGPEFLTYFQNEAQLEKSRLLSDRFSAERPKGSFSTLEIQRTEQGDSAMYLCASSLARGKTNEKLFFGSGTQLSVL.

The genes are TRBV28 and TRBJ2-7, with a weak D call TRBD2 (5 bases). CDR1 is MDHEN, CDR2 SYDVKM, per germline. This CDR3 has 12 amino acids. V lost 7 bases and J lost 0, with 7 bases in between. CDR3 amino acids: CASTRDSYEQYF. Here the CDR3 DNA reads TGTGCCAGCACACGGGACTCCTACGAGCAGTACTTC.

The chain links TRBV7-3 to TRBJ2-1; weak D call: TRBD1 (5 bases). The CDR3 has 18 amino acids. Germline loops: CDR1 SGHTA, CDR2 FQGTGA. V gave up 1 base and J gave up 3 bases, with 19 bases separating them. The CDR3, as DNA: TGTGCCAGCAGCTTAAACGACCCTAGGGGCTTTGGCTACAATGAGCAGTTCTTC. Translation gives CASSLNDPRGFGYNEQFF.

The CDR3 loop reads CASSLLGYGYTF. The CDR3 DNA reads TGTGCCAGCAGTTTACTTGGCTATGGCTACACCTTC. V usage is TRBV28 and J usage is TRBJ1-2, with D unclear. Per germline, CDR1 MDHEN and CDR2 SYDVKM. This CDR3 is 12 amino acids long. The V and J ends lost 2 bases and 4 bases respectively, with 5 bases between them.